A single sample gave rise to the 14 T cell receptor beta chains below, sequenced in a study of cytomegalovirus exposure and HLA in healthy donors. The PCR was carried out with 60 Vbeta primers and 13 Jbeta primers. The method was immunoSEQ multiplex PCR; TCRdb's version includes in-frame clones alone and lacks a portion of them. Among 180,000 or so clones listed, around 77% were seen once. Sequenced: PBMCs. All receptors come from a female donor in good health and CMV-seronegative.

The chain is built from TRBV5-1 and TRBJ2-7, with 9 bases lining up with TRBD1. With V trimmed by 0 bases and J by 6 bases, 10 bases remained unmatched. From germline, CDR1 is SGHRS and CDR2 YFSETQ. The CDR3 runs 16 residues. CDR3 DNA sequence: TGCGCCAGCAGCTTGGGGACAGGGGAAGATGTAGGCGAGCAGTACTTC. Its translation: CASSLGTGEDVGEQYF.

The chain links TRBV4-3 to TRBJ1-1; 8 nucleotides align to TRBD1. This CDR3 is 14 amino acids long. Germline CDR1 is LGHNA and CDR2 is YSLEER. Unmatched junction bases numbered 2, after V lost 1 base and J lost 4 bases. CDR3 residues: CASSQVTGVTEAFF. DNA for the CDR3: TGCGCCAGCAGCCAAGTGACAGGGGTCACTGAAGCTTTCTTT.

This clone was seen a few times. This chain joins TRBV9 and TRBJ1-1; D is undetermined. The ends were cut back, 0 bases at V and 5 bases at J, with 11 bases in the middle. Germline CDR1 and CDR2: SGDLS and YYNGEE. The CDR3 has 14 residues. CDR3 DNA: TGTGCCAGCAGCGTAGAAGGGAGGGAGACTGAAGCTTTCTTT. Protein product: CASSVEGRETEAFF.

The chain recombines TRBV19 with TRBJ1-2; D is unclear. The length of the CDR3 is 14 residues. Looked up from germline, CDR1 is LNHDA and CDR2 is SQIVND (reference sequence). With 2 bases removed from V and 7 bases from J, the gap between germline ends came to 14 bases. CDR3 bases: TGTGCCAGTAGTATACAGCGATCCTATGTTGGCTACACCTTC. Protein product: CASSIQRSYVGYTF.

V usage is TRBV5-1 and J usage is TRBJ2-7; TRBD1 aligns across 8 bases. The trim removed 3 bases at V and 1 base at J, leaving 6 bases unmatched. This CDR3 region has 15 residues. Germline CDR1 reads SGHRS; CDR2 reads YFSETQ. In nucleotides, the CDR3 is TGCGCCAGCAGCTCCGGGACAGGCGTATCCTACGAGCAGTACTTC. Its protein is CASSSGTGVSYEQYF.

A few counts support this clone. V is TRBV6-1 and J is TRBJ2-1; 8 bases map to TRBD2. The CDR3 length is 14 residues. V lost 8 bases and J lost 4; bases outside the gene matches: 7. Looked up from germline, CDR1 is MNHNS and CDR2 is SASEGT. The CDR3 DNA reads TGTGCCAGCCTGGCTAGCGGGTCTTACAATGAGCAGTTCTTC. It encodes CASLASGSYNEQFF.

The chain recombines TRBV4-3 with TRBJ2-2, with 8 positions matching TRBD2. In germline, CDR1 is LGHNA, CDR2 YSLEER. V dropped 1 base and J dropped 0; count of bases not matched to a gene: 4. This CDR3 is built from 17 residues. The CDR3 nucleotides read TGCGCCAGCAGCCAAGTGGTAGCGGGGACGAACACCGGGGAGCTGTTTTTT. Translated, it gives CASSQVVAGTNTGELFF.

This chain links TRBV27 with TRBJ1-1, with D maybe TRBD1 (6 bases). This CDR3 has 15 amino acids. Germline CDR1 reads MNHEY; CDR2 reads SMNVEV (reference sequence). The germline V and J ends were trimmed by 5 bases and 5 bases, with 18 bases remaining between them. CDR3 in DNA: TGTGCCAGCAGTATAATTCCAGGGGCGAGGACTGAAGCTTTCTTT. This encodes CASSIIPGARTEAFF.

This clone was seen more than once but under ten times. The J gene is TRBJ1-3, the V gene TRBV6-1; TRBD1 matches 7 bases. The V and J ends lost 6 bases and 3 bases, in that order; junction bases with no gene match: 2. The CDR3 covers 13 residues. Germline CDR1 is MNHNS and CDR2 is SASEGT. The CDR3 sequence is CASSRGFGNTIYF. CDR3 DNA: TGTGCCAGCAGCAGGGGGTTTGGAAACACCATATATTTT.

This chain connects TRBV5-1 to TRBJ2-5; 9 bases map to TRBD2. Looked up from germline, CDR1 is SGHRS and CDR2 is YFSETQ. J was trimmed by 5 bases and V by 0 bases; bases with no gene match: 5. The CDR3 covers 15 residues. The DNA of the CDR3 is TGCGCCAGCAGCTTGGTGCCTAGCGGGATTGAGACCCAGTACTTC. Translated: CASSLVPSGIETQYF.

The chain has TRBV5-1 and TRBJ1-1, with 9 nucleotides matching TRBD1. The trim removed 0 bases at V and 5 bases at J, leaving 2 bases unmatched. The CDR3 spans 14 residues. Per germline, CDR1 SGHRS and CDR2 YFSETQ. The CDR3 sequence: CASSLGTGETEAFF. DNA for the CDR3: TGCGCCAGCAGCTTGGGGACAGGGGAAACTGAAGCTTTCTTT.

CDR3 DNA: TGTGCCAGCAGCAGCCGGGGGAGGGCCGGTAATGAAAAACTGTTTTTT. Its translation: CASSSRGRAGNEKLFF. J is TRBJ1-4 and V is TRBV11-2, with TRBD1 as a possible D gene (5 bases). V was cut by 5 bases and J by 4 bases, with 17 bases left in between. Germline CDR1 SGHAT, CDR2 FQNNGV. The CDR3 extends over 16 amino acids.

For the CDR3, the DNA is TGTGCCAGTAGTCGGACCGGGACAGGGCGCTTTACGGAGCAGTACTTC. Its translation: CASSRTGTGRFTEQYF. V usage is TRBV19 and J usage is TRBJ2-7; 9 nucleotides match TRBD1. Germline V gene sequence: CDR1 LNHDA, CDR2 SQIVND (reference sequence). V shed 5 bases, J shed 7 bases, and the junction held 15 bases outside the gene matches. This CDR3 has 16 amino acids.

The gene calls are TRBV30 and TRBJ1-2; D is possibly TRBD1 (5 bases). The CDR3 is 13 residues long. Trimming shortened V by 1 base and J by 7 bases, and 13 bases separated the two germline ends. Germline V gene sequence: CDR1 GTSNPN, CDR2 SVGIG (reference sequence). The CDR3 sequence is CAWSGGGYGGYTF. The CDR3 DNA reads as TGTGCCTGGAGTGGGGGGGGATATGGTGGCTACACCTTC.